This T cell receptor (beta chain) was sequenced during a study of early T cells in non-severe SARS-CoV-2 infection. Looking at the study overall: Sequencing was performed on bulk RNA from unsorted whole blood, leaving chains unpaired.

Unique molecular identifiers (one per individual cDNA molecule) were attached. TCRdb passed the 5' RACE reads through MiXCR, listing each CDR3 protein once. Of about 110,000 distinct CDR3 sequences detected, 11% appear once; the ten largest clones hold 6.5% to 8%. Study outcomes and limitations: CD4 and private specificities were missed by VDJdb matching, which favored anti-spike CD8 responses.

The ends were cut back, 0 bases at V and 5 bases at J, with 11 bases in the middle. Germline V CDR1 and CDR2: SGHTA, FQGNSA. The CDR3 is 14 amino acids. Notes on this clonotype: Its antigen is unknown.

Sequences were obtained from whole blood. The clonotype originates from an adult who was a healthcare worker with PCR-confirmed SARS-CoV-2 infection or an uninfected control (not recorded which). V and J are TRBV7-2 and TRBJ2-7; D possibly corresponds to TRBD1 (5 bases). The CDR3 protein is CASSLAGRVDEQYF. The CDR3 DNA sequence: TGTGCCAGCAGCTTAGCCGGCAGGGTTGACGAGCAGTACTTC.